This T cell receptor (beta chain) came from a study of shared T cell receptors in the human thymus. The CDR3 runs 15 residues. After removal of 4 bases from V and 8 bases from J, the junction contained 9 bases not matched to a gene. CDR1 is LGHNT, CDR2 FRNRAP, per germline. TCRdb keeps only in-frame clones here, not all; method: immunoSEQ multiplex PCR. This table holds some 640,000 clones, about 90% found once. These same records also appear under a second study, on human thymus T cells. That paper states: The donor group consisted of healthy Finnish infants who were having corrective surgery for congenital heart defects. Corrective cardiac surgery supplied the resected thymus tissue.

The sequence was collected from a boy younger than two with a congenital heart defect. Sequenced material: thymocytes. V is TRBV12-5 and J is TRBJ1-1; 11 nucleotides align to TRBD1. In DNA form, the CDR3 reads TGTGCTAGTGGTTCGCCGGGGGACAGGGGGACAGAAGCTTTCTTT. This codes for CASGSPGDRGTEAFF.